This is a list of T cell receptor beta chains from one sample in a study of T cell changes during pregnancy in multiple sclerosis. The method was immunoSEQ multiplex PCR; TCRdb's version includes in-frame clones alone and lacks a portion of them. This table has tens of thousands of clones, about 91% appearing once. Sequenced material: peripheral blood, taken after pregnancy. These receptors were obtained from a female donor with multiple sclerosis, enrolled in a pregnancy study. The CDR3 runs from the conserved cysteine through the conserved F or W. The D gene is left open where the match is weak. Clone size is stated in some rows and not others, as once, few, many or a class when expanded.

abundance	d_gene	v_gene	j_gene	CDR3nt	CDR3aa
-	-	TRBV27	TRBJ2-2	TGTGCCAGCAGTTTATCCAACAGAGACACCGGGGAGCTGTTTTTT	CASSLSNRDTGELFF
once	-	TRBV18	TRBJ1-2	TGTGCCAGCTCCCAGAGGGAGGGCGTAGGCGGCTACACCTTC	CASSQREGVGGYTF
-	TRBD2	TRBV4-2	TRBJ2-7	TGTGCCAGCAGCCAAGATAGGGCTAGCGGGGGGGTAAACGAGCAGTACTTC	CASSQDRASGGVNEQYF
once	-	TRBV7-9	TRBJ1-2	TGTGCCAGCAGCTTAGACAGTAACTATGGCTACACCTTC	CASSLDSNYGYTF
-	TRBD1	TRBV27	TRBJ2-7	TGTGCCAGCAGTTTATCGCCTTCGGGACAGTCCTACGAGCAGTACTTC	CASSLSPSGQSYEQYF
-	-	TRBV7-9	TRBJ1-1	TGTGCCAGCGACCAGGGAGGCACTGAAGCTTTCTTT	CASDQGGTEAFF
-	TRBD1	TRBV4-3	TRBJ2-3	TGCGCCAGCAGTCGGGACAGGGGGCCGACAGATACGCAGTATTTT	CASSRDRGPTDTQYF
-	-	TRBV6-4	TRBJ1-1	TGTGCCAGCAGTGACTCGACTCAAGGCACTGAAGCTTTCTTT	CASSDSTQGTEAFF
few	TRBD1	TRBV10-3	TRBJ1-2	TGTGCCATCACGGTGAACAGGGGGCCTAACTATGGCTACACCTTC	CAITVNRGPNYGYTF
-	TRBD1	TRBV6-5	TRBJ1-2	TGTGCCAGCAGTTCCCGGGACAGGGGGAGCTATGGCTACACCTTC	CASSSRDRGSYGYTF
-	-	TRBV30	TRBJ2-2	TGTGGAAAGAAGGGAGACGGGGAGCTGTTTTTT	CGKKGDGELFF
-	-	TRBV9	TRBJ2-6	TGTGCCAGCAGCGTAGGGGCAGGGTTCCTCTCTGGGGCCAACGTCCTGACTTTC	CASSVGAGFLSGANVLTF
-	-	TRBV9	TRBJ2-6	TGTGCCAGCAGCGTAGTTCAGTCTGGGGCCAACGTCCTGACTTTC	CASSVVQSGANVLTF
-	-	TRBV30	TRBJ2-5	TGTGCCTACACCGGGTACCAAGAGACCCAGTACTTC	CAYTGYQETQYF
-	-	TRBV27	TRBJ2-7	TGTGCCAGCAGTTTGGAGGCCCACCACGAGCAGTACTTC	CASSLEAHHEQYF
-	-	TRBV7-2	TRBJ1-1	TGTGCCAGCAGCTTATTGGGCCAGGGCTTGAACACTGAAGCTTTCTTT	CASSLLGQGLNTEAFF
-	TRBD1	TRBV19	TRBJ1-4	TGTGCCACCTCGGAACAGGGGGCGCAGGGAAAACTGTTTTTT	CATSEQGAQGKLFF
-	-	TRBV7-2	TRBJ2-2	TGTGCCAGCAGCTTATCCAGGGGGAACACCGGGGAGCTGTTTTTT	CASSLSRGNTGELFF
-	TRBD1	TRBV4-3	TRBJ1-2	TGCGCCAGCAGCCAAGCAGGGACAGGGGGATCCTATGGCTACACCTTC	CASSQAGTGGSYGYTF
-	TRBD1	TRBV7-2	TRBJ1-1	TGTGCCAGCAGCTTAGACAGGGGGGGGAACACTGAAGCTTTCTTT	CASSLDRGGNTEAFF
-	TRBD2	TRBV30	TRBJ2-7	TGTGCCTGGAGTTCCAGGGTAAGCGGGGGCTACGAGCAGTACTTC	CAWSSRVSGGYEQYF
-	TRBD2	TRBV19	TRBJ2-2	TGTGCCAGTAGCAACACAAAGCGGAGGACTAGCAAAAACCCTCACACCGGGGAGCTGTTTTTT	CASSNTKRRTSKNPHTGELFF
-	-	TRBV7-3	TRBJ2-5	TGTGCCAGCAGCCCGCGGACGGGGGAGACCCAGTACTTC	CASSPRTGETQYF
-	TRBD1	TRBV2	TRBJ1-5	TGTGCCAGCAGTGCGGACAGGTTAAGCAATCAGCCCCAGCATTTT	CASSADRLSNQPQHF
-	-	TRBV9	TRBJ1-1	TGTGCCAGCAGCATCTCCCCCAACACTGAAGCTTTCTTT	CASSISPNTEAFF
-	TRBD1	TRBV30	TRBJ1-5	TGTGCCTGGAGTCCACAGGGGATTATTACTCAGCCCCAGCATTTT	CAWSPQGIITQPQHF
-	TRBD2	TRBV9	TRBJ2-5	TGTGCCAGCAGCGTAGAGGCTAGCGGGGTCGAGACCCAGTACTTC	CASSVEASGVETQYF
-	TRBD1	TRBV6-5	TRBJ1-6	TGTGCCAGCAGAAGGGACAGTACCTATAATTCACCCCTCCACTTT	CASRRDSTYNSPLHF
-	-	TRBV29-1	TRBJ1-1	TGCAGCGCTGTCCGGGGCACTGAAGCTTTCTTT	CSAVRGTEAFF
-	TRBD1	TRBV7-2	TRBJ1-3	TGTGCCAGCAGCTCGGACAGGGGGGTGAACACCATATATTTT	CASSSDRGVNTIYF
-	-	TRBV15	TRBJ1-2	TGTGCCACCAGCAGAGACAGGGGAGTCAGAGGCTACACCTTC	CATSRDRGVRGYTF
-	TRBD2	TRBV5-4	TRBJ2-1	TGTGCCAGCAGCTTAGGCGGGGGAAAGAATGAGCAGTTCTTC	CASSLGGGKNEQFF
-	TRBD1	TRBV11-1	TRBJ2-7	TGTGCCAGCAGCTTAGTGGAGGACAGGGTGCACGAGCAGTACTTC	CASSLVEDRVHEQYF
once	TRBD1	TRBV6-5	TRBJ1-2	TGTGCCAGCAGGCTCGATCGGGACAGGGAAGGCTACACCTTC	CASRLDRDREGYTF
-	TRBD2	TRBV7-3	TRBJ2-3	TGTGCCAGCAGCTCCTCCGGGGCGGGGGAAAAGGCCCAGTATTTT	CASSSSGAGEKAQYF
-	-	TRBV18	TRBJ1-2	TGTGCCAGCTCACCACTACCACTACCGTTTAACTATGGCTACACCTTC	CASSPLPLPFNYGYTF
once	-	TRBV7-9	TRBJ2-1	TGTGCCAGCAATCCCTCCGGCTACAATGAGCAGTTCTTC	CASNPSGYNEQFF
-	-	TRBV11-3	TRBJ2-3	TGTGCCAGCAGCTTAGACCCCTATACGCAGTATTTT	CASSLDPYTQYF
-	-	TRBV6-5	TRBJ2-7	TGTGCCAGCAGTTACTCGAGGAGCTCCTACGAGCAGTACTTC	CASSYSRSSYEQYF
-	-	TRBV11-2	TRBJ1-3	TGTGCCAGCAGCTTAGATCAGTCCTCTGGAAACACCATATATTTT	CASSLDQSSGNTIYF
once	-	TRBV15	TRBJ2-5	TGTGCCACCAGCAGAGTTAGCAAAACAGGGTTAGAGACCCAGTACTTC	CATSRVSKTGLETQYF
-	-	TRBV4-1	TRBJ1-5	TGCGCCAGCAGCCAAGGTGACCGGGGGTACAATCAGCCCCAGCATTTT	CASSQGDRGYNQPQHF
-	TRBD1	TRBV9	TRBJ2-3	TGTGCCAGCACGGGACAGGGTTCTAGCACAGATACGCAGTATTTT	CASTGQGSSTDTQYF
-	-	TRBV4-1	TRBJ1-3	TGCGCCAGCAGCCAAGGAGGCCCTCTCTCTGGAAACACCATATATTTT	CASSQGGPLSGNTIYF
-	-	TRBV7-8	TRBJ2-2	TGTGCCAGCAGGAGGGGCGGGGCGGGCGGGGAGCTGTTTTTT	CASRRGGAGGELFF
-	-	TRBV9	TRBJ2-7	TGTGCCAGCAGCGTAGCCGTTGAGGCGTCGAGGGAGCAGTACTTC	CASSVAVEASREQYF
-	-	TRBV18	TRBJ2-2	TGTGCCAGCTCACCGCTGTCAGGTCGCACCGGGGAGCTGTTTTTT	CASSPLSGRTGELFF
-	-	TRBV7-9	TRBJ1-4	TGTGCCAGCAGCGCCGGGACCTACGGAGGGGAAAAACTGTTTTTT	CASSAGTYGGEKLFF
-	-	TRBV25-1	TRBJ1-3	TGTGCCAGCAGTGAATCCGTAAACACCATATATTTT	CASSESVNTIYF